This TCR beta chain was documented in a study of T-cell reconstitution after alpha-beta-depleted transplantation in children. It was with unique molecular identifiers that the TCRbeta library was prepared. TCRdb used MiXCR to reprocess the PCR reads, holding one entry per CDR3 protein. The sample records almost 400,000 distinct CDR3 sequences, around 21% being singletons. The V gene's germline CDR1 is LGHDT and CDR2 YNNKEL (reference sequence). V trimming: 0 bases; J trimming: 7 bases; junction bases outside the gene matches: 6. The CDR3 is 14 residues long. The TCR comes from a human donor who donated a stem cell graft to a child with acute myeloid leukemia. The rearrangement uses TRBV3-1 and TRBJ2-7; the match to TRBD1 covers 7 bases. The sample consisted of PBMCs from the stem cell graft donor, taken from the stem cell graft. The CDR3 sequence is CASSQDYRGGEQYF. In DNA form, the CDR3 reads TGTGCCAGCAGCCAAGATTACAGGGGCGGTGAGCAGTACTTC.